This T cell receptor (beta chain) came from a study of metastatic and nonmetastatic thyroid tumors. The germline CDR1 and CDR2 sequences are DFQATT and SNEGSKA (reference sequence). V shed 3 bases and J shed 4 bases, with 14 bases lying between them. This CDR3 comprises 14 residues. This clone was seen once. A much larger clone differs from this one at a single base, so this may be a read error. As processed by the authors: What underpinned the distant-metastasis classifier for papillary thyroid cancer was the set of CDR3 differences across clinicopathological groups. TCRdb re-clonotyped the PCR reads via MiXCR. The V and J calls shown here were made by TCRdb, not taken from the authors' results. The sample contains some 50,000 clones, roughly a fifth of which appear only once. Each patient came to thyroid surgery without any prior treatment (of any kind).

V usage is TRBV20-1 and J usage is TRBJ2-3, with D perhaps TRBD2 (6 bases). This clonotype was obtained from a male donor with papillary thyroid cancer or a benign thyroid nodule (not recorded which). Some clones in this sample may be carry-over from other donors' samples. Sequenced sample: blood. The chain's CDR3 is CSASWQGGSDTQYF. CDR3 coding DNA: TGCAGTGCTAGTTGGCAGGGAGGCTCAGATACGCAGTATTTT.